This TCR beta chain was sequenced for a study of T cells after yellow fever vaccination. Study at large: The fractions with low cell numbers were processed using SMART-Seq v4 Ultra Low Input.

J gave up 1 base and V 5 bases, and 5 bases lay outside the gene matches. The CDR3 runs to 15 residues. The germline gives CDR1 MNHEY, CDR2 SVGAGI. This clonotype was seen ten or more times. TCRdb reanalysed the 5' RACE reads using MiXCR and keeps one entry per CDR3 protein. The sample lists about 310,000 distinct CDR3 sequences, 3.6% occurring once. This sequence originates from a man between 18 and 35 years old who received the YFV17D yellow fever vaccine. This material consisted of PBMCs, taken on the day of the yellow fever booster vaccination. V gene TRBV6-5 combines with J gene TRBJ1-5, with 7 bases lining up with TRBD1. The CDR3 region is CASSDGTASNQPQHF. Written as DNA, the CDR3 is TGTGCCAGCAGTGACGGGACAGCGAGCAATCAGCCCCAGCATTTT.